This TCR beta chain was retrieved from a study of OX40 agonist ivuxolimab in advanced cancers. Study-level background: Intravenous ivuxolimab at 0.01 to 10 mg/kg was given to patients every 2 weeks. One hepatocellular carcinoma and a couple of cutaneous melanoma patients partially responded.

The V end lost 4 bases, the J end lost 5 bases, and 11 bases lay between the germline ends. The length of the CDR3 is 13 residues. Germline V CDR1 and CDR2: LNHDA, SQIVND (reference sequence). Sequencing used immunoSEQ multiplex PCR; TCRdb keeps in-frame clones, though not all of them. The sample has about 79,000 clones; around 91% are singletons. This TCR derives from an adult with an advanced solid tumor such as melanoma, head and neck, liver or kidney cancer. This chain joins TRBV19 and TRBJ1-1, with D unresolved. The starting material was CD4+ or CD8+ T cells sorted from blood, obtained in a trial of the OX40 agonist ivuxolimab. The DNA for the CDR3 is TGTGCCAGTAGTAATCCCGTCCAAACTGAAGCTTTCTTT. Protein: CASSNPVQTEAFF.